Following are 6 T cell receptor beta chains from one sample sequenced in a study of T-cell memory formation after mild COVID-19. MiXCR, applied by TCRdb to the 5' RACE reads, yields one record per CDR3 protein. The profile shows over 250,000 distinct CDR3 sequences, around a sixth of them singletons. The sequencing sample was made of PBMCs or a T cell subset sorted from them (not recorded which). The receptors were sampled from a man aged 18 to 29 who had mild COVID-19 (a few samples of this study predate the infection). Cell type and time point are not known.

In this sample, this clonotype turned up a few times. The chain joins TRBV5-1 to TRBJ2-7; 9 bases map to TRBD1. Germline V lookup: CDR1 SGHRS, CDR2 YFSETQ. The CDR3 totals 14 residues. J was trimmed by 4 bases and V by 4 bases; bases with no gene match: 6. The CDR3 region is CASSKQGADYEQYF. The CDR3 DNA reads TGCGCCAGCAGCAAACAGGGGGCAGATTACGAGCAGTACTTC.

This clonotype appeared many times. The chain joins TRBV7-3 to TRBJ1-5; D unresolved. Germline-derived CDR1 and CDR2 are SGHTA and FQGTGA. The CDR3 runs to 14 residues. V lost 5 bases to trimming and J lost 5 bases, with 13 bases between them. DNA of the CDR3: TGTGCCAGCAGCCATATAATCCAGGATCAGCCCCAGCATTTT. This sequence encodes CASSHIIQDQPQHF.

Regarding this clonotype: One end of the junction fails to match germline, which may point to a read error. This chain's CDR3 is CSVVTGWRGTGKLFF. The CDR3 DNA sequence: TGCAGCGTTGTGACAGGTTGGAGGGGGACCGGGAAGCTGTTTTTT. This chain connects TRBV29-1 to TRBJ2-2; D might be TRBD1 or TRBD2, each matching 6 bases. Per germline, CDR1 SQVTM and CDR2 ANQGSEA. This CDR3 has 15 residues.

This clonotype showed up just a few times. J is TRBJ2-7 and V is TRBV27, with D unclear. From germline, CDR1 is MNHEY and CDR2 SMNVEV (reference sequence). V gave up 5 bases and J gave up 4 bases, with 18 bases separating them. The CDR3 is made up of 15 amino acids. As DNA, the CDR3 is TGTGCCAGCAGTCAAGAGGAGCCCTCAACTTACGAGCAGTACTTC. This sequence encodes CASSQEEPSTYEQYF.

This clonotype showed up many times. The J gene is TRBJ1-6, the V gene TRBV5-1; 8 nucleotides align to TRBD1. The junction had 10 bases not matched to a gene; V was cut back by 4 bases and J by 7 bases. The CDR3 totals 16 residues. The germline V gene has CDR1 SGHRS and CDR2 YFSETQ. Written as DNA, the CDR3 is TGCGCCAGCAGCCTCAGGGGGCCGGTTACGAATTCACCCCTCCACTTT. Its protein product is CASSLRGPVTNSPLHF.

The J gene is TRBJ1-3, the V gene TRBV13, with 7 bases aligning to TRBD1. CDR1 PRHDT and CDR2 FYEKMQ come from the germline V gene (reference sequence). J was trimmed by 1 base and V by 6 bases; bases with no gene match: 6. The CDR3 runs to 15 residues. The CDR3 DNA reads as TGTGCCAGCAGTTCCGACAGGGCGTCTGGAAACACCATATATTTT. Amino acid sequence: CASSSDRASGNTIYF.